These 9 T cell receptor beta chains originate from one sample sequenced in a study of blood T cells in healthy people across ages. A second PCR of about 7 to 12 cycles used a sample-barcoded 5' primer and a J-beta primer mix. TCRdb used MiXCR to reprocess the 5' RACE reads, holding one entry per CDR3 protein. The sample lists 1.5 million to 2 million distinct CDR3 sequences; about 32% were seen once. Sequenced: blood. The receptors stem from a woman aged 25 to 39 in good health.

This clonotype was seen a few times. This rearrangement joins TRBV6-6 to TRBJ2-1; D is unresolved. The CDR3 length is 14 residues. Germline V gives CDR1 MNHNY, CDR2 SVGAGI (reference sequence). V lost 2 bases to trimming and J lost 6 bases, with 11 bases between them. Here the CDR3 DNA reads TGTGCCAGCAGTTACGCGGACCTGGGCAATGAGCAGTTCTTC. Translated: CASSYADLGNEQFF.

The rearrangement joins TRBV2 to TRBJ2-5; 9 nucleotides align to TRBD2. V was clipped by 4 bases and J by 5 bases; unmatched bases: 14. Germline CDR1 SNHLY, CDR2 FYNNEI. The CDR3 has 17 residues. The CDR3 nucleotides are TGTGCCAGCAGTGCAGTGGCGGGGGGGCCCACCGGGGAGACCCAGTACTTC. Protein product: CASSAVAGGPTGETQYF.

The chain employs TRBV5-1 and TRBJ2-5; D could derive from TRBD1 or TRBD2 (6 bases each). The J call is uncertain, as TRBJ2-7 better fits the DNA end. The CDR3 runs to 13 residues. Per germline, CDR1 SGHRS and CDR2 YFSETQ. The DNA of the CDR3 is TGCGCCAGCAGGAGTTTGGGGGGCCACGAGCAGTACTTC. It yields the protein CASRSLGGHEQYF.

The chain has TRBV12-3 or TRBV12-4 and TRBJ2-1; 7 bases are a match to TRBD1. Trimming took 5 bases from V and 5 from J; bases not matched to a gene: 9. The CDR3 length is 15 residues. The CDR3 DNA follows: TGTGCCAGCAGTACCACGGGACAGATGCACAATGAGCAGTTCTTC. This codes for CASSTTGQMHNEQFF.

This clonotype was counted a few times. V and J are TRBV6-1 and TRBJ1-5; the D is unclear. The CDR3 totals 14 residues. Looked up from germline, CDR1 is MNHNS and CDR2 is SASEGT. V was trimmed by 1 base and J by 5 bases, leaving 9 bases between them. CDR3 sequence: CASSEVGLDQPQHF. CDR3 bases: TGTGCCAGCAGTGAAGTCGGTTTGGATCAGCCCCAGCATTTT.

This clonotype was detected a few times. The gene calls are TRBV7-2 and TRBJ2-5; possible D gene TRBD2, 6 bases. V was cut by 5 bases and J by 5 bases, with 18 bases left in between. Germline V gives CDR1 SGHTA, CDR2 FQGNSA. This CDR3 spans 15 amino acids. CDR3 in DNA: TGTGCCAGCAGCCCAGACTGGGGGGTACTGGAGACCCAGTACTTC. It is translated as CASSPDWGVLETQYF. The entire variable domain, with the rest obtained from reference TRBV7-2 and TRBJ2-5, is as follows: GAGVSQSPSNKVTEKGKDVELRCDPISGHTALYWYRQSLGQGLEFLIYFQGNSAPDKSGLPSDRFSAERTGGSVSTLTIQRTQQEDSAVYLCASSPDWGVLETQYFGPGTRLLVL.

The chain carries TRBV28 and TRBJ2-3; no definite D call. The CDR3 has 15 amino acids. V was shortened by 8 bases and J by 0 bases, with 15 bases between the two germline ends. Per germline, CDR1 MDHEN and CDR2 SYDVKM. CDR3: CASAALRLSTDTQYF. The CDR3 nucleotides read TGTGCCAGCGCGGCATTGAGGTTGAGCACAGATACGCAGTATTTT.

This clonotype was picked up a small number of times. The V and J genes are TRBV6-1 and TRBJ2-1; D ambiguous. Germline CDR1 is MNHNS and CDR2 is SASEGT. The ends were cut back, 2 bases at V and 8 bases at J, with 13 bases in the middle. The CDR3 consists of 14 residues. The CDR3 sequence is CASSELGIEDEQFF. The CDR3 DNA sequence: TGTGCCAGCAGTGAACTGGGAATAGAGGATGAGCAGTTCTTC.

The V gene is TRBV27, the J gene TRBJ2-3; D possibly corresponds to TRBD2 (7 bases). The CDR3 loop spans 16 amino acids. Germline assignment: CDR1 MNHEY and CDR2 SMNVEV (reference sequence). V lost 5 bases and J lost 5, with 20 bases in between. The CDR3 DNA reads as TGTGCCAGCAGTCTTCTCCGGGGGGCCGGGCGAGATACGCAGTATTTT. It codes for CASSLLRGAGRDTQYF.